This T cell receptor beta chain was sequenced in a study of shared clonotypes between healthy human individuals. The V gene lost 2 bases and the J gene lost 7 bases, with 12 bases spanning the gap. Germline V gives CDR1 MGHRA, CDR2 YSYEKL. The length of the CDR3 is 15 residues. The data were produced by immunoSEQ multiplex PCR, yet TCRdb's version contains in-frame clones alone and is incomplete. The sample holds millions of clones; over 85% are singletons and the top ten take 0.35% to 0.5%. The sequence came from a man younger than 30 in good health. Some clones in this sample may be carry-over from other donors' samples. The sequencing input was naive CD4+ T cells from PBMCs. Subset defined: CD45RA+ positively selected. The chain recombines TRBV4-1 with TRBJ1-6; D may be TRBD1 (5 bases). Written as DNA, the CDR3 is TGCGCCAGCAGCCAACCCAGGGAATTGAATTCACCCCTCCACTTT. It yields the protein CASSQPRELNSPLHF.